This TCR beta chain was observed in a study of PD-L1 blockade in urothelial cancer. Time point denoted: pretreatment peripheral blood. Patients were diagnosed with urothelial carcinoma, either locally advanced or metastatic. Assay: immunoSEQ multiplex PCR; the TCRdb copy retains only in-frame clones and omits some. This table holds approximately 90,000 clones, about 84% found once. CDR1 is SNHLY, CDR2 FYNNEI, per germline. With V trimmed by 8 bases and J by 7 bases, 11 bases remained unmatched. The CDR3 runs to 14 residues. The chain recombines TRBV2 with TRBJ2-1, with 7 positions matching TRBD2. This clonotype originated in a man between 60 and 70 years old with urothelial cancer. The sequencing used PBMCs, collected around atezolizumab (anti-PD-L1) treatment. Written as DNA, the CDR3 is TGTGCCAGCGCCATGGGGGGGATTGATAATGAGCAGTTCTTC. It codes for CASAMGGIDNEQFF. Together with reference TRBV2 and TRBJ2-1, the CDR3 gives the full variable domain: EPEVTQTPSHQVTQMGQEVILRCVPISNHLYFYWYRQILGQKVEFLVSFYNNEISEKSEIFDDQFSVERPDGSNFTLKIRSTKLEDSAMYFCASAMGGIDNEQFFGPGTRLTVL.